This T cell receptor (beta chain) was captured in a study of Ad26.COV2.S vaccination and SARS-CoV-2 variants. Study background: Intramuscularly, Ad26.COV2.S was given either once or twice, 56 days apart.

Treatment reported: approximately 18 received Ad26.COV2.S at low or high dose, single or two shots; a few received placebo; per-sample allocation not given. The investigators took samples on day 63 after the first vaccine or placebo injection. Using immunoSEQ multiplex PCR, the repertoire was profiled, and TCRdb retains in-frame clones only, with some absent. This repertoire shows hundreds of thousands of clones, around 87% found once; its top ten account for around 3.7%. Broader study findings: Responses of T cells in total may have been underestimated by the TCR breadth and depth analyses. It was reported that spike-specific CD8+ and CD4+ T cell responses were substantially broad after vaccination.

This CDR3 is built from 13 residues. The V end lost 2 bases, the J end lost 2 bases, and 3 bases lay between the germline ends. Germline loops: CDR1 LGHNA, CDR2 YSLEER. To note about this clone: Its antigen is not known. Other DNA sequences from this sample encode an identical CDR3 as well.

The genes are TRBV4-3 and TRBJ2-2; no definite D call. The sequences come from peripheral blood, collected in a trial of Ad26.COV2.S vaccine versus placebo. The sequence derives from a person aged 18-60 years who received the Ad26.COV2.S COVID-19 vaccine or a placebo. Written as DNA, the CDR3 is TGCGCCAGCAGCCAAAGAAACACCGGGGAGCTGTTTTTT. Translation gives CASSQRNTGELFF.